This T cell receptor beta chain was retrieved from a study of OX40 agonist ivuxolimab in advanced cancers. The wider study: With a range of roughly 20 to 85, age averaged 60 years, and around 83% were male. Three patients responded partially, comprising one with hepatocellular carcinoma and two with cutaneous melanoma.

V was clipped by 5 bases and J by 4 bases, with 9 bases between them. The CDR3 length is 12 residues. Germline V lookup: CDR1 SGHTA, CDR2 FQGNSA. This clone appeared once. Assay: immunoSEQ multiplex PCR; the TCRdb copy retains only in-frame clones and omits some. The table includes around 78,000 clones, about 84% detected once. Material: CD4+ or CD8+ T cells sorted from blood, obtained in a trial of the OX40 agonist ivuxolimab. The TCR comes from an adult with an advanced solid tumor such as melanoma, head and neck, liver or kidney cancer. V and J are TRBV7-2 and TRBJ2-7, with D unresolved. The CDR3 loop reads CASSRTEYEQYF. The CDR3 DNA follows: TGTGCCAGCAGCCGGACGGAATACGAGCAGTACTTC.